Presented here are 32 T cell receptor beta chains from one specimen sequenced in a study of blood T cells in healthy people across ages (dated by TCRdb to 2015 to 2017). The library was built by means of 5' RACE. Sequencer: Illumina HiSeq 2500. A second about 7 to 12 cycle PCR used a sample-barcoded 5' primer and a J-beta primer mix. TCRdb itself trimmed the public reads at Q25 with fastp, ran MiXCR and retained productive beta chains. Every CDR3 protein is listed once, alongside the most common genes and DNA of its rows. Within this sample are around 400,000 distinct CDR3 sequences, with 45% to 65% of them counted one time only. The top ten clonotypes cover approximately 51% of the sample. Sequencing was carried out using blood. The receptors stem from a man between 60 and 75 years old in good health.

The rearrangement joins TRBV27 to TRBJ2-1; tentatively, D is TRBD2 (6 bases). Trimming removed 8 bases at V and 4 bases at J, with 18 bases between. This CDR3 contains 15 residues. Germline V gene sequence: CDR1 MNHEY, CDR2 SMNVEV (reference sequence). The CDR3: CASYTAGTDYNEQFF. CDR3 sequence (DNA): TGTGCCAGCTACACCGCCGGGACTGATTACAATGAGCAGTTCTTC.

Comment on this clonotype: One junction end disagrees with the germline gene, perhaps due to a read error. The genes are TRBV18 and TRBJ1-2; D may be TRBD1 (5 bases). The CDR3 totals 14 residues. The germline gives CDR1 KGHSH, CDR2 LQKENI. The CDR3 region has the DNA TGTGCCAGCTCACCAACACTGGACAACTATGGCTGCACCTTC. It specifies CASSPTLDNYGCTF.

This clonotype was found many times. The rearrangement joins TRBV20-1 to TRBJ2-1; 7 positions match TRBD2. V shed 5 bases, J shed 4 bases, and the junction held 11 bases outside the gene matches. Germline V lookup: CDR1 DFQATT, CDR2 SNEGSKA (reference sequence). The CDR3 length is 15 residues. The CDR3 DNA follows: TGCAGTGCTCGAACCTCTAGCGGCCTTTACAATGAGCAGTTCTTC. It is translated as CSARTSSGLYNEQFF.

For this clonotype: A clone one base away is much larger, so this may be a read error. This chain links TRBV7-2 with TRBJ2-7; TRBD2 aligns across 9 bases. V was clipped by 5 bases and J by 4 bases; unmatched bases: 6. Germline assignment: CDR1 SGHTA and CDR2 FQGNSA. The CDR3 extends over 14 amino acids. The DNA of the CDR3 is TGTGCCAGCAGCCTTAGCGGGAGAGGGTACGAGCAGTACGTC. Its protein product is CASSLSGRGYEQYV.

This clonotype was counted only a few times. A much larger clone lies a single base off, so this may be a read error. The chain uses TRBV24-1 and TRBJ2-7; D not resolved. Per the germline V gene, CDR1 is KGHDR and CDR2 is SFDVKD. V dropped 4 bases and J dropped 7 bases, with 13 bases sitting between them. This CDR3 has 13 residues. Written as DNA, the CDR3 is TGTGCCACCAGTGAGTCCAGGTCCGGTGAGCAGTACTTC. Amino acids: CATSESRSGEQYF.

This chain joins TRBV24-1 and TRBJ1-2; D unresolved. The V and J ends lost 3 bases and 6 bases respectively, with 10 bases between them. This CDR3 is built from 13 residues. Germline loops: CDR1 KGHDR, CDR2 SFDVKD. The CDR3 DNA reads TGTGCCACCAGTGATACCAATCTGAATGGCTACACCTTC. It translates to CATSDTNLNGYTF.

This clonotype showed up just a few times. The chain recombines TRBV4-2 with TRBJ2-7, with D perhaps matching TRBD1 (5 bases). This CDR3 spans 14 amino acids. Germline V gene sequence: CDR1 LGHNA, CDR2 YNFKEQ. V was trimmed by 4 bases and J by 3 bases, leaving 13 bases between them. CDR3 in amino acids: CASSPVGQGYEQYF. The CDR3, as DNA: TGTGCCAGCAGCCCAGTGGGGCAGGGCTACGAGCAGTACTTC.

The rearrangement joins TRBV27 to TRBJ2-1; D is undetermined. The V end was cut by 2 bases, the J end by 10 bases, with 18 bases between. CDR1 is MNHEY, CDR2 SMNVEV, per germline (reference sequence). The CDR3 has 15 amino acids. CDR3 loop: CASSLVPAAAYEQFF. The CDR3 DNA follows: TGTGCCAGCAGTTTAGTCCCCGCCGCCGCCTACGAGCAGTTCTTC.

The rearrangement uses TRBV11-2 and TRBJ1-2; D gene unclear. The CDR3 loop spans 12 amino acids. Trimming stripped 5 bases from V and 3 bases from J, with 7 bases between. Germline-derived CDR1 and CDR2 are SGHAT and FQNNGV. CDR3: CASSLADYGYTF. The CDR3 DNA follows: TGTGCCAGCAGCCTCGCGGACTATGGCTACACCTTC.

About this clonotype itself: A much larger clone differs from this one at a single base, so this may be a read error. The chain couples TRBV7-2 to TRBJ2-1; D is perhaps TRBD1 (6 bases). Germline CDR1 SGHTA, CDR2 FQGNSA. This CDR3 comprises 15 residues. Trimming removed 3 bases at V and 10 bases at J, with 19 bases between. The CDR3 DNA sequence: TGTGCCAGCAGCTTCGAACAGGGAAAATCCTACGAGCAGTTCTTC. It specifies CASSFEQGKSYEQFF.

CDR3 region: CASSYLAGSQQETQYF. For the CDR3, the DNA is TGTGCCAGCAGTTACTTGGCGGGAAGCCAACAAGAGACCCAGTACTTC. The rearrangement links TRBV6-2 or TRBV6-3 to TRBJ2-5, with D possibly being TRBD2 (6 bases). Germline CDR1 reads MNHEY; CDR2 reads SVGEGT. The CDR3 covers 16 residues. V was clipped by 1 base and J by 2 bases, with 14 bases between them.

The chain combines TRBV3-1 with TRBJ2-7; D gene unclear. The CDR3 totals 14 residues. CDR1 is LGHDT, CDR2 YNNKEL, per germline (reference sequence). V lost 3 bases, J lost 0 bases, and 9 bases lay in between. The CDR3 reads CASSHHFVSYEQYF. The CDR3 DNA is TGTGCCAGCAGCCACCATTTCGTCTCCTACGAGCAGTACTTC.

In its sample, this clonotype was seen once. V usage is TRBV3-1 and J usage is TRBJ2-2; TRBD1 aligns across 8 bases. This CDR3 spans 15 amino acids. Germline CDR1 and CDR2: LGHDT and YNNKEL (reference sequence). After removal of 1 base from V and 7 bases from J, the junction contained 5 bases not matched to a gene. The DNA for the CDR3 is TGTGCCAGCAGCCAAGGGCAGGGGGCGAACGGGGAGCTGTTTTTT. Translation gives CASSQGQGANGELFF.

The V gene is TRBV20-1, the J gene TRBJ2-3, with TRBD1 matching 10 bases. Germline V lookup: CDR1 DFQATT, CDR2 SNEGSKA (reference sequence). The CDR3 contains 15 residues. J gave up 6 bases and V 2 bases, and 8 bases lay outside the gene matches. In nucleotides, the CDR3 is TGCAGTGCTAGACCTACCCGACAGGGGGCGGATACGCAGTATTTT. Protein sequence: CSARPTRQGADTQYF.

In nucleotides, the CDR3 is TGCAGTGCTAGTGCGCTAGCGGGACCCAATGAGCAGTACTTC. Translation: CSASALAGPNEQYF. This chain uses TRBV20-1 with TRBJ2-5, with TRBD2 matching 9 bases. Looked up from germline, CDR1 is DFQATT and CDR2 is SNEGSKA (reference sequence). This CDR3 spans 14 amino acids. V shed 3 bases, J shed 11 bases, and the junction held 13 bases outside the gene matches.

The rearrangement joins TRBV20-1 to TRBJ2-7, with D perhaps TRBD1 or TRBD2 (6 bases each). Trimming pared 0 bases from V and 0 bases from J, leaving 9 bases between. CDR3 size: 14 residues. Germline CDR1 reads DFQATT; CDR2 reads SNEGSKA (reference sequence). The CDR3 DNA reads TGCAGTGCTAGAGAGCGGGACAACTCCTACGAGCAGTACTTC. Translated, it gives CSARERDNSYEQYF.

The chain is built from TRBV29-1 and TRBJ1-2, with a tentative D call TRBD1 (6 bases). CDR1 and CDR2 from the germline V gene are SQVTM and ANQGSEA. The CDR3 spans 12 residues. Trimming stripped 3 bases from V and 7 bases from J, with 12 bases between. CDR3 nucleotide sequence: TGCAGCGTTGACAGTCAGGGGCTTGGCTACACCTTC. The encoded protein is CSVDSQGLGYTF.

The sample holds a few counts of this clonotype. The chain has TRBV7-9 and TRBJ2-5, with TRBD2 matching 10 bases. CDR3 size: 13 residues. Looked up from germline, CDR1 is SEHNR and CDR2 is FQNEAQ (reference sequence). J lost 5 bases, V lost 5 bases, and 2 bases had no gene match. The CDR3 region is CASSNSGRETQYF. The CDR3, as DNA: TGTGCCAGCAGCAATAGCGGGAGGGAGACCCAGTACTTC.

The chain combines TRBV5-1 with TRBJ2-7, with 12 nucleotides matching TRBD1. CDR1 is SGHRS, CDR2 YFSETQ, per germline. The CDR3 sequence is 18 residues long. Germline trimming cut 3 bases from V and 0 bases from J; bases unmatched to any gene: 10. The CDR3 reads CASSWGTGGPTFSYEQYF. CDR3 coding DNA: TGCGCCAGCAGCTGGGGGACAGGGGGCCCAACTTTCTCCTACGAGCAGTACTTC.

This clonotype was counted many times. The chain recombines TRBV7-9 with TRBJ2-7, with TRBD2 as a possible D gene (6 bases). The CDR3 spans 14 residues. Germline-derived CDR1 and CDR2 are SEHNR and FQNEAQ (reference sequence). V was cut by 5 bases and J by 3 bases, with 14 bases left in between. The CDR3 is CASSPGTENYEQYF. Written as DNA, the CDR3 is TGTGCCAGCAGCCCGGGGACTGAAAACTACGAGCAGTACTTC.

V is TRBV20-1 and J is TRBJ2-3, with 7 positions matching TRBD2. Germline CDR1 and CDR2: DFQATT and SNEGSKA (reference sequence). This CDR3 has 17 residues. V shed 7 bases, J shed 9 bases, and the junction held 25 bases outside the gene matches. The CDR3 bases are TGCAGTGTCGCCCAGGACTATAGCGGGTATGATGTGGGAACGCAGTATTTT. This codes for CSVAQDYSGYDVGTQYF.

The chain has TRBV12-3 or TRBV12-4 and TRBJ1-2; D is undetermined. Trimming pared 6 bases from V and 4 bases from J, leaving 9 bases between. The CDR3 loop spans 12 amino acids. The CDR3: CASRSGFYGYTF. DNA for the CDR3: TGTGCCAGCAGATCGGGGTTCTATGGCTACACCTTC.

The V call is TRBV11-2, the J call TRBJ2-3; the D is unclear. Germline CDR1 and CDR2: SGHAT and FQNNGV. Trimming cost V 4 bases and J 5 bases, with 13 bases left between them. CDR3 size: 14 residues. The CDR3 DNA reads as TGTGCCAGCAGCTCGTCATGGGCGGTAGATACGCAGTATTTT. This codes for CASSSSWAVDTQYF.

This clonotype was found a few times. The chain combines TRBV3-1 with TRBJ1-2; D not resolved. CDR3 length equals 15 residues. Germline V gives CDR1 LGHDT, CDR2 YNNKEL (reference sequence). Trimming took 8 bases from V and 6 from J, leaving 22 bases between them. The CDR3 nucleotides are TGTGCCAGCTGCCCCACAAGCAGAGTTCTCCATGGCTACACCTTC. Its translation is CASCPTSRVLHGYTF.

V is TRBV20-1 and J is TRBJ1-1, with a weak D call TRBD1 (5 bases). The CDR3 spans 14 residues. Looked up from germline, CDR1 is DFQATT and CDR2 is SNEGSKA (reference sequence). V was pared by 4 bases and J by 0 bases, with 12 bases between. Written as DNA, the CDR3 is TGCAGTGCTACTCACCAGGGATTGAACACTGAAGCTTTCTTT. It is translated as CSATHQGLNTEAFF.

The table lists this clonotype with a count of one. The chain joins TRBV9 to TRBJ1-1, with no clear D. Germline V gene lookup returns CDR1 SGDLS and CDR2 YYNGEE. This CDR3 region has 12 residues. V dropped 3 bases and J dropped 8 bases, with 11 bases sitting between them. The CDR3 sequence is CASSARQAEAFF. The CDR3, as DNA: TGTGCCAGCAGCGCCCGCCAAGCAGAAGCTTTCTTT.

The rearrangement uses TRBV7-3 and TRBJ1-4; TRBD1 matches 7 bases. Germline V gene lookup returns CDR1 SGHTA and CDR2 FQGTGA. The CDR3 extends over 14 amino acids. V lost 6 bases to trimming and J lost 5 bases; unmatched junction nucleotides: 6. CDR3 residues: CASRSGTVNEKLFF. The CDR3 DNA reads as TGTGCCAGCAGGTCCGGGACAGTGAATGAAAAACTGTTTTTT.

The chain joins TRBV3-1 to TRBJ2-7; D may correspond to TRBD1 or TRBD2 (7 bases each). The CDR3 is made up of 14 amino acids. Germline-derived CDR1 and CDR2 are LGHDT and YNNKEL (reference sequence). Trimming cost V 8 bases and J 4 bases, with 18 bases left between them. The CDR3 sequence is CASSRGDSKYEQYF. The DNA for the CDR3 is TGTGCCAGCTCCCGGGGGGACAGTAAGTACGAGCAGTACTTC.

This clonotype was counted a few times. The rearrangement uses TRBV12-5 and TRBJ2-5; D is tentatively TRBD1 or TRBD2 (5 bases each). The CDR3 contains 13 residues. Germline loops: CDR1 LGHNT, CDR2 FRNRAP. Deletions cut 6 bases from V and 6 bases from J, with 14 bases between. CDR3 in amino acids: CASGPAGTQTQYF. For the CDR3, the DNA is TGTGCTAGTGGCCCAGCCGGGACCCAGACCCAGTACTTC.

This rearrangement joins TRBV18 to TRBJ2-1; either TRBD1 or TRBD2 may fit D (5 bases each). Trimming pared 1 base from V and 5 bases from J, leaving 18 bases between. CDR3 length: 17 residues. From germline, CDR1 is KGHSH and CDR2 LQKENI. DNA for the CDR3: TGTGCCAGCTCACCACGGGGGAGCCTTGGGCCTCACAATGAGCAGTTCTTC. It translates to CASSPRGSLGPHNEQFF.

This clonotype was seen a few times. The chain employs TRBV2 and TRBJ1-1; D gene ambiguous. Trimming removed 8 bases from V and 0 bases from J, with 10 bases in between. This CDR3 is 13 amino acids long. The V gene's germline CDR1 is SNHLY and CDR2 FYNNEI. In nucleotides, the CDR3 is TGTGCCAGCCGGAAAGGCATGAACACTGAAGCTTTCTTT. Translated, it gives CASRKGMNTEAFF.

This clonotype was picked up a small number of times. CDR3 coding DNA: TGTGCCAGCAGTTTTCCCCAGTCTACCTACGAGCAGTACTTC. This gives the protein CASSFPQSTYEQYF. The chain couples TRBV6-6 to TRBJ2-7; D is uncertain. The CDR3 covers 14 residues. Germline values: CDR1 MNHNY, CDR2 SVGAGI (reference sequence). Trimming pared 4 bases from V and 2 bases from J, leaving 12 bases between.